What follows are 25 T cell receptor beta chains derived from one specimen sequenced in a study of blood T cell repertoires in COVID-19. Method: immunoSEQ multiplex PCR; TCRdb's copy keeps in-frame clones and lacks some. The profile shows approximately 150,000 clones, approximately 88% of them singletons. The material sequenced was peripheral blood. These receptors were collected from a woman aged 45-59 years with acute or convalescent COVID-19.

The chain employs TRBV3-1 (or the pseudogene TRBV3-2) and TRBJ1-1, with D unresolved. Deletions cut 0 bases from V and 1 base from J, with 6 bases between. The germline V gene encodes CDR1 LGHDT and CDR2 YNNKEL (reference sequence). The CDR3 sequence is 14 residues long. CDR3 in DNA: TGTGCCAGCAGCCAAGATAACGGGAACACTGAAGCTTTCTTT. Encoded protein: CASSQDNGNTEAFF.

This chain links TRBV5-1 with TRBJ2-1, with D perhaps TRBD1 (5 bases). V lost 0 bases, J lost 7 bases, and 14 bases lay in between. The CDR3 is 15 amino acids. Germline CDR1 SGHRS, CDR2 YFSETQ. DNA for the CDR3: TGCGCCAGCAGCTTGGGGCAGGGCCCGTGGAATGAGCAGTTCTTC. It yields the protein CASSLGQGPWNEQFF. Combining the CDR3 with reference TRBV5-1 and TRBJ2-1 gives the whole variable domain KAGVTQTPRYLIKTRGQQVTLSCSPISGHRSVSWYQQTPGQGLQFLFEYFSETQRNKGNFPGRFSGRQFSNSRSEMNVSTLELGDSALYLCASSLGQGPWNEQFFGPGTRLTVL.

Only a few counts were recorded for this clone. This rearrangement joins TRBV6-2 or TRBV6-3 to TRBJ2-7; 10 nucleotides line up with TRBD1. Germline assignment: CDR1 MNHEY and CDR2 SVGEGT. The CDR3 contains 15 residues. Trimming at V came to 5 bases and at J to 3 bases, leaving 7 bases not matched to a gene. The CDR3 sequence is CASSTGTGDRYEQYF. CDR3 coding DNA: TGTGCCAGCAGTACCGGGACAGGGGACCGCTACGAGCAGTACTTC.

The chain recombines TRBV24-1 with TRBJ2-5; 14 bases fit TRBD2. V lost 3 bases, J lost 2 bases, and 4 bases stayed unmatched. Germline CDR1 and CDR2: KGHDR and SFDVKD. The CDR3 runs to 17 residues. DNA for the CDR3: TGTGCCACCAGTGATGCGGGACTAGCGGGGGATCAAGAGACCCAGTACTTC. Translation gives CATSDAGLAGDQETQYF.

In its sample, this clone was seen a few times. This chain joins TRBV20-1 and TRBJ2-7; 7 bases match TRBD2. The CDR3 runs to 11 residues. The germline CDR1 and CDR2 sequences are DFQATT and SNEGSKA (reference sequence). After removal of 5 bases from V and 4 bases from J, the junction contained 2 bases not matched to a gene. The CDR3 DNA reads as TGCAGTGCTGGGGGGGGTTACGAGCAGTACTTC. It codes for CSAGGGYEQYF.

J is TRBJ1-2 and V is TRBV27; 8 positions match TRBD1. Trimming took 4 bases from V and 0 from J; bases not matched to a gene: 16. Germline V gene sequence: CDR1 MNHEY, CDR2 SMNVEV (reference sequence). This CDR3 spans 19 amino acids. As DNA, the CDR3 is TGTGCCAGCAGTTCCCCGGACAGGGCGGCAGGTCGAGCTAACTATGGCTACACCTTC. Translation: CASSSPDRAAGRANYGYTF.

This rearrangement joins TRBV27 to TRBJ1-1, with a weak D call TRBD1 (6 bases). Germline V CDR1 and CDR2: MNHEY, SMNVEV (reference sequence). Trimming left V 5 bases short and J 1 base short, with 23 bases between. This CDR3 comprises 18 residues. The CDR3 nucleotides are TGTGCCAGCAGTCCGCAGATTGGACAGCTTCTTGAGAACACTGAAGCTTTCTTT. Encoded protein: CASSPQIGQLLENTEAFF.

V usage is TRBV7-3 and J usage is TRBJ1-1; D is ambiguous. The V and J ends lost 4 bases and 6 bases respectively, with 12 bases between them. Germline CDR1 is SGHTA and CDR2 is FQGTGA. This CDR3 has 13 amino acids. Here the CDR3 DNA reads TGTGCCAGCAGCTCCCAAATGCAGGCTGAAGCTTTCTTT. It is translated as CASSSQMQAEAFF.

The chain uses TRBV7-6 and TRBJ2-1; TRBD1 matches 8 bases. The CDR3 covers 12 residues. The germline gives CDR1 SGHVS, CDR2 FNYEAQ. V was pared by 4 bases and J by 10 bases, with 3 bases of the junction left unmatched. The CDR3: CASSSRDREQFF. Written as DNA, the CDR3 is TGTGCCAGCAGCTCCCGGGACAGGGAGCAGTTCTTC.

This chain's CDR3 is CSAGAGAIYNEQFF. CDR3 in DNA: TGCAGCGCAGGAGCGGGAGCCATCTACAATGAGCAGTTCTTC. This chain joins TRBV29-1 and TRBJ2-1, with 8 positions matching TRBD2. V lost 7 bases to trimming and J lost 3 bases; unmatched junction nucleotides: 8. CDR3 size: 14 residues. Germline V gene sequence: CDR1 SQVTM, CDR2 ANQGSEA.

This sequence joins TRBV7-3 and TRBJ2-3; perhaps TRBD1 as D (5 bases). V was cut by 1 base and J by 0 bases, with 11 bases left in between. The CDR3 runs 16 residues. Germline V gives CDR1 SGHTA, CDR2 FQGTGA. This CDR3 is CASSLRGSASTDTQYF. CDR3 sequence (DNA): TGTGCCAGCAGCTTAAGGGGCAGCGCAAGCACAGATACGCAGTATTTT.

The chain recombines TRBV4-1 with TRBJ1-4, with D possibly matching TRBD1 (6 bases). V lost 2 bases, J lost 3 bases, and 16 bases lay in between. This CDR3 region has 17 residues. Germline CDR1 and CDR2: MGHRA and YSYEKL. Written as DNA, the CDR3 is TGCGCCAGCAGCCAAACCCCAGCCCAGGGGTCTAATGAAAAACTGTTTTTT. Its protein is CASSQTPAQGSNEKLFF.

The gene calls are TRBV3-1 (or the pseudogene TRBV3-2) and TRBJ1-1; TRBD1 agrees at 9 bases. This CDR3 is 17 amino acids long. Germline-derived CDR1 and CDR2 are LGHDT and YNNKEL (reference sequence). V dropped 0 bases and J dropped 10; count of bases not matched to a gene: 15. The CDR3 loop reads CASSQDQSVDLTGGAFF. DNA for the CDR3: TGTGCCAGCAGCCAAGATCAGTCGGTAGACTTGACAGGGGGAGCTTTCTTT.

This chain connects TRBV30 to TRBJ1-2; the D is unclear. This CDR3 is built from 13 residues. Germline CDR1 and CDR2: GTSNPN and SVGIG (reference sequence). V lost 4 bases, J lost 13 bases, and 22 bases lay in between. The DNA for the CDR3 is TGTGCCTGGATGCTCGCAGCGTCTAGTTCGGGCACCTTC. Its protein is CAWMLAASSSGTF.

The V and J genes are TRBV21-1 and TRBJ2-7; TRBD1, as called in the table, went unchecked against the DNA. TRBV21-1 is a documented pseudogene. The CDR3 extends over 12 amino acids. The CDR3 loop reads CASSKQGHEQYF. Written as DNA, the CDR3 is TGTGCCAGCAGCAAACAGGGTCACGAGCAGTACTTC.

V gene TRBV6-5 combines with J gene TRBJ1-2; D may be TRBD1 (6 bases). The V end was cut by 3 bases, the J end by 8 bases, with 13 bases between. CDR3 size: 13 residues. CDR1 is MNHEY, CDR2 SVGAGI, per germline. CDR3: CASSYVAGDGYTF. As DNA, the CDR3 is TGTGCCAGCAGTTATGTGGCAGGGGACGGCTACACCTTC.

As to this clone: The same CDR3 also results from other DNA sequences found in this sample. This chain links TRBV7-3 with TRBJ1-2; the D is unclear. V lost 2 bases and J 3 bases, leaving 7 bases between the germline ends. CDR1 SGHTA and CDR2 FQGTGA come from the germline V gene. This CDR3 has 13 amino acids. Here the CDR3 reads CASSLGRDYGYTF. CDR3 nucleotides: TGTGCCAGCAGCTTAGGGCGGGACTATGGCTACACCTTC.

The CDR3 region has the DNA TGTGCCAGCAGCACCCAGGGACTAGCGGGAGTGGGGGAGCAGTACTTC. Its translation: CASSTQGLAGVGEQYF. The chain employs TRBV7-3 and TRBJ2-7; 14 bases line up with TRBD2. Germline lookup yields CDR1 SGHTA and CDR2 FQGTGA. The trim removed 5 bases at V and 7 bases at J, leaving 10 bases unmatched. This CDR3 spans 16 amino acids.

The V call is TRBV5-6, the J call TRBJ2-5; 12 bases map to TRBD2. Losses at the gene ends were 4 bases for V and 4 bases for J; bases not matched to a gene: 2. The germline gives CDR1 SGHDT, CDR2 YYEEEE. The CDR3 contains 14 residues. The CDR3 is CASSTGLAGETQYF. CDR3 DNA: TGTGCCAGCAGCACGGGACTAGCGGGAGAGACCCAGTACTTC. Complete variable domain (other parts from reference TRBV5-6 and TRBJ2-5): DAGVTQSPTHLIKTRGQQVTLRCSPKSGHDTVSWYQQALGQGPQFIFQYYEEEERQRGNFPDRFSGHQFPNYSSELNVNALLLGDSALYLCASSTGLAGETQYFGPGTRLLVL.

V is TRBV19 and J is TRBJ2-1, with D perhaps TRBD2 (5 bases). CDR1 is LNHDA and CDR2 is SQIVND in the germline V gene (reference sequence). The CDR3 length is 14 residues. Trimming left V 3 bases short and J 3 bases short, with 9 bases between. DNA for the CDR3: TGTGCCAGTAGTATCCAGCGGAGCTACAATGAGCAGTTCTTC. Amino acid sequence: CASSIQRSYNEQFF.

The V gene is TRBV6-1, the J gene TRBJ2-5; 8 bases are a match to TRBD2. The junction had 7 bases not matched to a gene; V was cut back by 2 bases and J by 2 bases. Germline V gene lookup returns CDR1 MNHNS and CDR2 SASEGT. The CDR3 length is 16 residues. The CDR3 spells CASSENGGAWQETQYF. CDR3 bases: TGTGCCAGCAGTGAAAACGGGGGGGCCTGGCAAGAGACCCAGTACTTC.

The chain combines TRBV30 with TRBJ2-1; 9 bases agree with TRBD2. The junction had 5 bases not matched to a gene; V was cut back by 2 bases and J by 9 bases. The CDR3 is 13 residues long. Germline assignment: CDR1 GTSNPN and CDR2 SVGIG (reference sequence). This chain's CDR3 is CAWSRRAGGEQFF. For the CDR3, the DNA is TGTGCCTGGAGTAGAAGAGCGGGAGGTGAGCAGTTCTTC.

This rearrangement joins TRBV10-3 to TRBJ2-7; D possibly corresponds to TRBD2 (5 bases). Trimming pared 10 bases from V and 3 bases from J, leaving 13 bases between. Germline V gene data show CDR1 as ENHRY and CDR2 as SYGVKD. The CDR3 length is 12 residues. CDR3 in DNA: TGTGCCAACTCGGACGGACTCTACGAGCAGTACTTC. It codes for CANSDGLYEQYF.

This chain connects TRBV5-1 to TRBJ1-1; D is perhaps TRBD1 (5 bases). Trimming stripped 4 bases from V and 5 bases from J, with 15 bases between. CDR3 length: 14 residues. Germline CDR1 is SGHRS and CDR2 is YFSETQ. The CDR3 region is CASSPGTRGTEAFF. The CDR3 region has the DNA TGCGCCAGCAGCCCGGGGACGCGGGGAACTGAAGCTTTCTTT.

The chain employs TRBV9 and TRBJ2-7; a possible D gene is TRBD1 (6 bases). Trimming took 3 bases from V and 0 from J, leaving 16 bases between them. Germline V gives CDR1 SGDLS, CDR2 YYNGEE. This CDR3 has 16 amino acids. The CDR3 protein is CASSGEARTASYEQYF. CDR3 coding DNA: TGTGCCAGCAGCGGTGAGGCTAGGACAGCCTCCTACGAGCAGTACTTC.